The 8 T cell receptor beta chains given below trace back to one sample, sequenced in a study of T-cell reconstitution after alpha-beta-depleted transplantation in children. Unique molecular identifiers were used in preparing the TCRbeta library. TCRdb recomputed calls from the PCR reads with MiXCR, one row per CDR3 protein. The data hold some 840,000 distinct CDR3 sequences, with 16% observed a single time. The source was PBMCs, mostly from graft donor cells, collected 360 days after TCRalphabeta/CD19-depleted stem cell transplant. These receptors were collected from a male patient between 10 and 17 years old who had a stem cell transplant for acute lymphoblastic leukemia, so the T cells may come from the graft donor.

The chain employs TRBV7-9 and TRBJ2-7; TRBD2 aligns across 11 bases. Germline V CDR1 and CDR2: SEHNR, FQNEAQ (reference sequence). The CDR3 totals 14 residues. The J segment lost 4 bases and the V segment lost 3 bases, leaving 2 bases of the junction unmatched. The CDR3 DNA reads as TGTGCCAGCAGCTTGACTAGCGGGAAATACGAGCAGTACTTC. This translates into CASSLTSGKYEQYF.

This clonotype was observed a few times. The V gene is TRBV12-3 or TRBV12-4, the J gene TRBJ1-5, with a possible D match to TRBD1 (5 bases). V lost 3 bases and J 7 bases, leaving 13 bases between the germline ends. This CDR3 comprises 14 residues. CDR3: CASSFWGEGQPQHF. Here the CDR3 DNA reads TGTGCCAGCAGTTTCTGGGGGGAGGGCCAGCCCCAGCATTTT.

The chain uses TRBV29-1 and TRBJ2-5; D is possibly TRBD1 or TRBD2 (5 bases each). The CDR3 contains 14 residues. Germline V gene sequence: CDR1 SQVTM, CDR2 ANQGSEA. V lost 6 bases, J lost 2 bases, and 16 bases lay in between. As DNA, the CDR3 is TGCAGCGTCGATTCATCGGGACGGCAAGAGACCCAGTACTTC. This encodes CSVDSSGRQETQYF.

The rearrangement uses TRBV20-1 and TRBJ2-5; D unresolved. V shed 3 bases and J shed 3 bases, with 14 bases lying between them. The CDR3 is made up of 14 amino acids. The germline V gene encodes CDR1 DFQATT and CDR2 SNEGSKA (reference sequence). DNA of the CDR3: TGCAGTGCTAGTGACACAGTGTCCGAAGAGACCCAGTACTTC. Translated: CSASDTVSEETQYF.

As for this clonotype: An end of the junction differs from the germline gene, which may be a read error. The CDR3 here is CCAGGTSGRPSYEQYF. The CDR3 DNA sequence: TGCTGTGCTGGAGGAACTAGCGGGAGGCCCTCCTACGAGCAGTACTTC. The chain has TRBV20-1 and TRBJ2-7; 12 nucleotides line up with TRBD2. Per germline, CDR1 DFQATT and CDR2 SNEGSKA (reference sequence). This CDR3 contains 16 residues.

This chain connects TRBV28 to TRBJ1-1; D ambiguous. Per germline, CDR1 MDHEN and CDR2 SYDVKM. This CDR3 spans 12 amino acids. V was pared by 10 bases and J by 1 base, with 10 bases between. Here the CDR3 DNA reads TGTGCCACCCACTGGGGGAACACTGAAGCTTTCTTT. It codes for CATHWGNTEAFF.

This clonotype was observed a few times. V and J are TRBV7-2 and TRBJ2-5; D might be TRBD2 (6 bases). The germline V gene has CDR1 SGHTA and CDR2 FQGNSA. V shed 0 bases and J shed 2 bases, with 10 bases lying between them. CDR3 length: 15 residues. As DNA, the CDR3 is TGTGCCAGCAGCTTAGCGGACGCGGGACAAGAGACCCAGTACTTC. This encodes CASSLADAGQETQYF.

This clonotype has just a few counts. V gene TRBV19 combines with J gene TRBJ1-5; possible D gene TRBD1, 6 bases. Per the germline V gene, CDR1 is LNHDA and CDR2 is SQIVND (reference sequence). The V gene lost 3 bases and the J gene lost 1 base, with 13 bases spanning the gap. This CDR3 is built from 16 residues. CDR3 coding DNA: TGTGCCAGTAGTATTACCAGGACAGCGAGCAATCAGCCCCAGCATTTT. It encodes CASSITRTASNQPQHF.